These 21 T cell receptor beta chains were all obtained from the same sample, sequenced in a study of CD8 T cells in ankylosing spondylitis. Study-wide findings and caveats: A TCR beta motif of eight highly homologous variants appeared characteristic of ankylosing spondylitis blood.

For these receptors, no antigen is known. TCRdb ran MiXCR on the 5' RACE reads and lists one entry per CDR3 protein. The sample lists about 540,000 distinct CDR3 sequences, roughly 13% occurring once. What was sequenced was blood, either unsorted or a sorted T cell fraction (not recorded which). The receptors originated from a male donor with ankylosing spondylitis.

The chain carries TRBV7-2 and TRBJ2-1, with D perhaps matching TRBD1 (6 bases). V was cut by 1 base and J by 5 bases, with 15 bases left in between. The CDR3 extends over 16 amino acids. Germline CDR1 is SGHTA and CDR2 is FQGNSA. CDR3 region: CASSLDGHRVHNEQFF. The CDR3, as DNA: TGTGCCAGCAGCTTAGACGGCCACAGGGTCCACAATGAGCAGTTCTTC. The full variable domain, rest sourced from reference TRBV7-2 and TRBJ2-1, is GAGVSQSPSNKVTEKGKDVELRCDPISGHTALYWYRQSLGQGLEFLIYFQGNSAPDKSGLPSDRFSAERTGGSVSTLTIQRTQQEDSAVYLCASSLDGHRVHNEQFFGPGTRLTVL.

This clonotype has a handful of counts. The chain has TRBV11-2 and TRBJ1-1; D is undetermined. Trimming pared 1 base from V and 7 bases from J, leaving 13 bases between. CDR3 length: 14 residues. The germline V gene encodes CDR1 SGHAT and CDR2 FQNNGV. The CDR3 loop reads CASSLGSIGDEAFF. CDR3 sequence (DNA): TGTGCCAGCAGCTTAGGTTCTATAGGTGATGAAGCTTTCTTT.

The chain joins TRBV24-1 to TRBJ2-1; 9 nucleotides align to TRBD2. The germline V gene encodes CDR1 KGHDR and CDR2 SFDVKD. Trimming removed 4 bases from V and 11 bases from J; junction bases left unmatched: 8. The CDR3 sequence is 14 residues long. CDR3 DNA: TGTGCCACCAGTGAGCCCGGGACTAGCTGGCAGCAGTTCTTC. It is translated as CATSEPGTSWQQFF.

The rearrangement joins TRBV5-1 to TRBJ1-3; possibly TRBD1 for D (6 bases). V shed 4 bases and J shed 0 bases, with 14 bases lying between them. CDR3 size: 16 residues. The germline V gene encodes CDR1 SGHRS and CDR2 YFSETQ. CDR3 bases: TGCGCCAGCAGCCCGGAGGGGGATGCCTCTGGAAACACCATATATTTT. It codes for CASSPEGDASGNTIYF.

In this sample, this clonotype turned up a few times. CDR3 amino acids: CASSLLARGHLHF. CDR3 nucleotide sequence: TGTGCCAGCAGCCTCTTGGCGCGAGGTCACCTCCACTTT. The chain joins TRBV7-2 to TRBJ1-6; D gene unclear. The length of the CDR3 is 13 residues. V was trimmed by 5 bases and J by 15 bases, leaving 17 bases between them. Germline-derived CDR1 and CDR2 are SGHTA and FQGNSA.

The chain has TRBV20-1 and TRBJ2-6; 10 bases are a match to TRBD2. V was pared by 2 bases and J by 7 bases, with 11 bases of the junction left unmatched. Germline CDR1 and CDR2: DFQATT and SNEGSKA (reference sequence). The CDR3 has 17 amino acids. In DNA form, the CDR3 reads TGCAGTGCTAGAAGCCAGCGGGGGGGTATTGAAGCCAACGTCCTGACTTTC. It specifies CSARSQRGGIEANVLTF.

The rearrangement joins TRBV6-5 to TRBJ2-1; D is possibly TRBD1 (6 bases). The CDR3 has 16 amino acids. V was trimmed by 0 bases and J by 6 bases, leaving 15 bases between them. Germline V lookup: CDR1 MNHEY, CDR2 SVGAGI. This chain's CDR3 is CASSYSGQPLSNEQFF. CDR3 DNA: TGTGCCAGCAGTTACTCCGGACAGCCTCTAAGCAATGAGCAGTTCTTC.

This clonotype was detected ten times or more. The CDR3 region has the DNA TGCAGTGTCGATACTGCCGGGACTAGTAAGACCCAGTACTTC. Residues: CSVDTAGTSKTQYF. The genes are TRBV20-1 and TRBJ2-5; 8 bases align to TRBD2. J lost 6 bases, V lost 7 bases, and 13 bases had no gene match. Germline assignment: CDR1 DFQATT and CDR2 SNEGSKA (reference sequence). CDR3 length equals 14 residues.

The gene calls are TRBV5-5 and TRBJ2-1; perhaps TRBD2 as D (6 bases). Deletions cut 0 bases from V and 4 bases from J, with 14 bases between. CDR1 SGHKS and CDR2 YYEKEE come from the germline V gene (reference sequence). This CDR3 comprises 16 residues. This CDR3 reads CASSLEGLRGYNEQFF. CDR3 DNA: TGTGCCAGCAGCTTGGAGGGACTGAGAGGTTACAATGAGCAGTTCTTC.

The CDR3 loop reads CAISVGLAPTYEQYF. The CDR3 region has the DNA TGTGCCATCAGTGTCGGACTAGCGCCGACCTACGAGCAGTACTTC. The rearrangement joins TRBV10-3 to TRBJ2-7, with 9 bases that match TRBD2. The CDR3 covers 15 residues. The V gene's germline CDR1 is ENHRY and CDR2 SYGVKD. Trimming cost V 4 bases and J 2 bases; bases outside gene matches: 6.

This chain's CDR3 is CASSLAQSNSPLHF. DNA of the CDR3: TGCGCCAGCAGCTTGGCCCAGAGCAATTCACCCCTCCACTTT. This sequence joins TRBV5-1 and TRBJ1-6, with D unresolved. The CDR3 covers 14 residues. Germline CDR1 SGHRS, CDR2 YFSETQ. With 0 bases removed from V and 7 bases from J, the gap between germline ends came to 8 bases.

This clonotype was counted between two and nine times. The chain links TRBV5-1 to TRBJ1-4, with D possibly matching TRBD1 (6 bases). The V gene lost 0 bases and the J gene lost 2 bases, with 11 bases spanning the gap. Germline loops: CDR1 SGHRS, CDR2 YFSETQ. The length of the CDR3 is 16 residues. The CDR3 region is CASSLEGGLTNEKLFF. CDR3 nucleotide sequence: TGCGCCAGCAGCTTGGAGGGGGGGCTGACTAATGAAAAACTGTTTTTT.

This chain connects TRBV7-4 to TRBJ2-7, with D uncertain. CDR1 is SGHVT and CDR2 is SQSDAQ in the germline V gene. The V gene lost 5 bases and the J gene lost 6 bases, with 17 bases spanning the gap. This CDR3 region has 14 residues. The CDR3, as DNA: TGTGCCAGCAGCCTGTTAAGGAGTTTAGGCGAGCAGTACGTC. The encoded protein is CASSLLRSLGEQYV.

This clonotype occurred a few times. The V gene is TRBV6-1, the J gene TRBJ1-2; D gene unclear. V lost 0 bases and J 11 bases, leaving 19 bases between the germline ends. The CDR3 loop spans 15 amino acids. CDR1 MNHNS and CDR2 SASEGT come from the germline V gene. The CDR3 loop reads CASSEASPPWFVYTF. CDR3 coding DNA: TGTGCCAGCAGTGAAGCCAGCCCGCCCTGGTTCGTGTACACCTTC.

The rearrangement joins TRBV7-9 to TRBJ1-2; D possibly corresponds to TRBD1 (6 bases). Per germline, CDR1 SEHNR and CDR2 FQNEAQ (reference sequence). This CDR3 comprises 15 residues. The ends were cut back, 4 bases at V and 8 bases at J, with 20 bases in the middle. The CDR3 DNA reads TGTGCCAGCAGCTCCTCCGGGACATCCCTGGGAGGCTACACCTTC. Protein: CASSSSGTSLGGYTF.

V is TRBV12-3 or TRBV12-4 and J is TRBJ2-5, with 9 nucleotides matching TRBD2. The J segment lost 1 base and the V segment lost 5 bases, leaving 8 bases of the junction unmatched. This CDR3 comprises 16 residues. The CDR3 bases are TGTGCCAGCAGTCCTCTCCAGCGGGAGGCCCAAGAGACCCAGTACTTC. It yields the protein CASSPLQREAQETQYF.

This clonotype was found a few times. The CDR3 region has the DNA TGTGCCAGCAGCTTCGGGACTAGCGGGAACTACGAGCAGTACGTC. Residues: CASSFGTSGNYEQYV. The genes are TRBV13 and TRBJ2-7, with 13 bases lining up with TRBD2. The CDR3 totals 15 residues. Germline lookup yields CDR1 PRHDT and CDR2 FYEKMQ (reference sequence). V was clipped by 3 bases and J by 3 bases; unmatched bases: 2.

In its sample, this clonotype was seen a few times. The chain links TRBV20-1 to TRBJ1-5, with D maybe TRBD1 (6 bases). With 6 bases removed from V and 3 bases from J, the gap between germline ends came to 15 bases. Germline V gene data show CDR1 as DFQATT and CDR2 as SNEGSKA (reference sequence). The CDR3 contains 14 residues. The CDR3 here is CSARTGTSNQPQHF. The DNA of the CDR3 is TGCAGTGCCAGAACAGGGACTTCCAATCAGCCCCAGCATTTT.

The chain is built from TRBV18 and TRBJ2-1; D is perhaps TRBD1 (6 bases). The germline V and J ends were trimmed by 8 bases and 4 bases, with 12 bases remaining between them. CDR1 is KGHSH, CDR2 LQKENI, per germline. The CDR3 runs to 13 residues. CDR3 amino acids: CASKTDRYNEQFF. Written as DNA, the CDR3 is TGTGCCAGCAAGACGGACAGATACAATGAGCAGTTCTTC.

The chain carries TRBV7-2 and TRBJ1-3, with D tentatively TRBD1 (5 bases). In germline, CDR1 is SGHTA, CDR2 FQGNSA. The CDR3 is 15 amino acids. Trimming took off 0 bases at V and 1 base at J, with 7 bases between the two ends. CDR3 nucleotides: TGTGCCAGCAGCTTAGCGGCAGGGTCTGGAAACACCATATATTTT. This gives the protein CASSLAAGSGNTIYF. Drawing the rest from reference TRBV7-2 and TRBJ1-3, the complete variable domain is GAGVSQSPSNKVTEKGKDVELRCDPISGHTALYWYRQSLGQGLEFLIYFQGNSAPDKSGLPSDRFSAERTGGSVSTLTIQRTQQEDSAVYLCASSLAAGSGNTIYFGEGSWLTVV.

Only a few counts were recorded for this clonotype. This chain links TRBV7-6 with TRBJ2-7, with 8 nucleotides matching TRBD2. V shed 5 bases and J 6 bases; nucleotides not matched to a gene: 12. Per the germline V gene, CDR1 is SGHVS and CDR2 is FNYEAQ. CDR3 length: 15 residues. The CDR3 bases are TGTGCCAGCAGCCCCAATCCGGGGGGGGACATCGAGCAGTACGTC. Its protein is CASSPNPGGDIEQYV.